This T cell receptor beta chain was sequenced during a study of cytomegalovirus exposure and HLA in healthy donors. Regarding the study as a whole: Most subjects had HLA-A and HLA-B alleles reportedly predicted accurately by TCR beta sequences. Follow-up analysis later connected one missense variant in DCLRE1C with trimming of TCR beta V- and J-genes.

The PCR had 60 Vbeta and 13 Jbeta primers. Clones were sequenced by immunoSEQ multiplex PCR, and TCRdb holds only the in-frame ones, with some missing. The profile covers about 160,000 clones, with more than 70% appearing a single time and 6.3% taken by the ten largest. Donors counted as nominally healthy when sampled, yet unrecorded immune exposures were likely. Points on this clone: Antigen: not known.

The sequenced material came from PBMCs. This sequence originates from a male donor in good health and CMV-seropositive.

The CDR3 DNA follows: TGTGCCAGCAGTGGGGACTTCTCCTACGAGCAGTACTTC. It encodes CASSGDFSYEQYF. The chain couples TRBV2 to TRBJ2-7; TRBD2 might be the D (6 bases). From germline, CDR1 is SNHLY and CDR2 FYNNEI. V was shortened by 4 bases and J by 0 bases, with 7 bases between the two germline ends. The CDR3 loop spans 13 amino acids.